A selection of T cell receptor beta chains follows, all from one sample in a study of blood T cell repertoires in COVID-19. The data were produced by immunoSEQ multiplex PCR, yet TCRdb's version contains in-frame clones alone and is incomplete. The sample holds 200,000 to 250,000 clones; almost 90% are singletons and the top ten take around 1.4%. The sequenced sample consisted of peripheral blood. The receptors stem from a man aged 18 to 29 with active or convalescent COVID-19. Each CDR3 is given with its conserved first and last residue. The D gene is left open where the match is weak. Only some rows state a clone size, as once, few, many or a class for expanded clones.

v_call	cdr3_length	clone_size	j_call	d_call	cdr3_nt	cdr3_aa
TRBV13	14	NA	TRBJ1-5	TRBD1	TGTGCCAGCAGCGCAGGGACAGGGGGTCAGCCCCAGCATTTT	CASSAGTGGQPQHF
TRBV30	16	NA	TRBJ2-3	TRBD2	TGTGCCTGGACAGCGGGAGGACCCGGTGGCACAGATACGCAGTATTTT	CAWTAGGPGGTDTQYF
TRBV10-2	17	NA	TRBJ1-5	TRBD1	TGCGCCAGCGGGGGGAACCGGGACAGGGCATACAATCAGCCCCAGCATTTT	CASGGNRDRAYNQPQHF
TRBV30	13	NA	TRBJ1-2	NA	TGTGCCTGGGCGCGGGGCCAGGTTGGGGGCTACACCTTC	CAWARGQVGGYTF
TRBV14	17	few	TRBJ1-5	NA	TGTGCCAGCAGCCAAGGTCGGGGTCCAATGATCAATCAGCCCCAGCATTTT	CASSQGRGPMINQPQHF
TRBV20-1	14	NA	TRBJ1-2	TRBD1	TGCAGTGCTAGTTATGGGACAGGGTTCGATGGCTACACCTTC	CSASYGTGFDGYTF
TRBV5-1	15	NA	TRBJ2-2	TRBD2	TGCGCCAGCAGCTTTCGGGGCGGGGGCACCGGGGAGCTGTTTTTT	CASSFRGGGTGELFF
TRBV27	14	NA	TRBJ2-1	NA	TGTGCCAGCAGTTGGAGGGAGGATTTAGGTGAGCAGTTCTTC	CASSWREDLGEQFF
TRBV3-1/TRBV3-2	17	NA	TRBJ2-1	TRBD2	TGTGCCAGCAGCCAAGTGGCTAGCGGGCTGAAGGTCAGTGAGCAGTTCTTC	CASSQVASGLKVSEQFF
TRBV3-1/TRBV3-2	17	NA	TRBJ2-6	TRBD1	TGTGCCAGCAGCTACCGGGACAGGGGCTCTGGGGCCAACGTCCTGACTTTC	CASSYRDRGSGANVLTF
TRBV7-2	14	once	TRBJ2-5	TRBD2	TGTGCCAGCAGCAGAGGACTAGCGGAAGAGACCCAGTACTTC	CASSRGLAEETQYF
TRBV28	15	NA	TRBJ2-1	NA	TGTGCCAGCAGTCCACTAGCCGCAGACTACAATGAGCAGTTCTTC	CASSPLAADYNEQFF
TRBV30	13	NA	TRBJ1-1	NA	TGTGCCTGGAGCGTCCGGGAGAATACTGAAGCTTTCTTT	CAWSVRENTEAFF
TRBV4-2	17	NA	TRBJ2-3	TRBD2	TGTGCCAGCAGCCAAGTGGGGACTAGCGGGACCACAGATACGCAGTATTTT	CASSQVGTSGTTDTQYF
TRBV9	13	once	TRBJ1-6	NA	TGTGCCAGCAAGGGGGAAGGGAATTCACCCCTCCACTTT	CASKGEGNSPLHF
TRBV5-5	14	NA	TRBJ1-5	NA	TGTGCCAGCACTCAGAGGGATAGCAATCAGCCCCAGCATTTT	CASTQRDSNQPQHF
TRBV4-1	13	few	TRBJ1-5	NA	TGCGCCAGCAGCCACAGTACAGATCAGCCCCAGCATTTT	CASSHSTDQPQHF
TRBV4-3	21	NA	TRBJ2-2	TRBD2	TGCGCCAGCAGCCAAGATTGGGGTGTAAGGCTTAGCGGGGCGAGGACCGGGGAGCTGTTTTTT	CASSQDWGVRLSGARTGELFF
TRBV18	13	NA	TRBJ2-5	NA	TGTGCCAGCTCACCACATTTGAGCGAGACCCAGTACTTC	CASSPHLSETQYF
TRBV6-5	15	NA	TRBJ1-2	TRBD1	TGTGCCAGCAGCTTCGCCCCAGGGGGCAAGAATGGCTACACCTTC	CASSFAPGGKNGYTF
TRBV29-1	13	few	TRBJ1-2	TRBD1	TGCAGCGTTACCATGACAGGGAACTATGGCTACACCTTC	CSVTMTGNYGYTF
TRBV29-1	11	NA	TRBJ1-2	TRBD1	TGCAGCGTTGTAGGGACAGCTGGCTACACCTTC	CSVVGTAGYTF
TRBV28	14	NA	TRBJ1-4	NA	TGTGCCAGCAGTTTAAGAGGGTGGGGTGAAAAACTGTTTTTT	CASSLRGWGEKLFF
TRBV10-1	16	NA	TRBJ1-6	TRBD1	TGCGCCAGCAGTGTGCCCGGACAGGGGGTCAATTCACCCCTCCACTTT	CASSVPGQGVNSPLHF
TRBV11-3	17	NA	TRBJ1-5	NA	TGTGCCAGCAGCTTGACGCCCGGGAAAAGGTGTAATCAGCCCCAGCATTTT	CASSLTPGKRCNQPQHF
TRBV18	14	NA	TRBJ2-7	NA	TGTGCCAGCTCACCACGGGAGAGCTCCTACGAGCAGTACTTC	CASSPRESSYEQYF
TRBV27	12	NA	TRBJ1-5	TRBD1	TGTGCCAGCCGACAGGGGAGGCTGCCCCAGCATTTT	CASRQGRLPQHF
TRBV2	13	NA	TRBJ2-1	TRBD1	TGTGCCAGCAGTTTGGACAGGGGAAATGAGCAGTTCTTC	CASSLDRGNEQFF